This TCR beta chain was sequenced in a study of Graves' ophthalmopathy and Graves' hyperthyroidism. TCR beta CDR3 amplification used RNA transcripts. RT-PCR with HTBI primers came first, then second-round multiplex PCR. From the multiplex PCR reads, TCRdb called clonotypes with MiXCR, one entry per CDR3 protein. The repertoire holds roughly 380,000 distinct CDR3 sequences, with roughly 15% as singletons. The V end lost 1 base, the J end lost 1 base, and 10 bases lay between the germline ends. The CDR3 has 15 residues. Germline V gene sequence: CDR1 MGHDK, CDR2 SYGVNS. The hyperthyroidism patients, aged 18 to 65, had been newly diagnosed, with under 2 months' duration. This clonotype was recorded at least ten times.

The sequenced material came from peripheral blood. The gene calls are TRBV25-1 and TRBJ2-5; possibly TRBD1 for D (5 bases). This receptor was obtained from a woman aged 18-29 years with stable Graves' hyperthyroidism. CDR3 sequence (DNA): TGTGCCAGCAGTGAATCCGCAGGGTCCCAAGAGACCCAGTACTTC. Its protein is CASSESAGSQETQYF.